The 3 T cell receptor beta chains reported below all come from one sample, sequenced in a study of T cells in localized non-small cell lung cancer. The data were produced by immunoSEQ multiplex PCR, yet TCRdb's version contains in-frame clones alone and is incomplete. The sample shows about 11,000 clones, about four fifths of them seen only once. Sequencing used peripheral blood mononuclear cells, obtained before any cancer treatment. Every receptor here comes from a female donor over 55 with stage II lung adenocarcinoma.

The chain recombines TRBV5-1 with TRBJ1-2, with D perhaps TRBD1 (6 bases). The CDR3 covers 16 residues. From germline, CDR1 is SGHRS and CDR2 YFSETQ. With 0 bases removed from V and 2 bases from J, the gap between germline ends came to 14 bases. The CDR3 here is CASSLVQGAINYGYTF. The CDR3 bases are TGCGCCAGCAGCTTGGTACAGGGCGCTATCAACTATGGCTACACCTTC.

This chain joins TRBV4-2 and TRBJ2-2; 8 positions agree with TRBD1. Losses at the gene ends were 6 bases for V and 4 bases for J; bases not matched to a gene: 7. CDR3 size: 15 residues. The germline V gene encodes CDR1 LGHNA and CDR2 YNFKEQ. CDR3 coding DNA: TGTGCCAGCAGTCCCCGACAGGGGATCACCGGGGAGCTGTTTTTT. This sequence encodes CASSPRQGITGELFF.

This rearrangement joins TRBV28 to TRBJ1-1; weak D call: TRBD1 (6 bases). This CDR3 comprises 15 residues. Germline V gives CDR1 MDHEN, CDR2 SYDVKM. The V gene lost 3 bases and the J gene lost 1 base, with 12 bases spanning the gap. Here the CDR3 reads CASSFRGSGNTEAFF. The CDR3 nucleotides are TGTGCCAGCAGTTTCAGGGGCTCGGGGAACACTGAAGCTTTCTTT.